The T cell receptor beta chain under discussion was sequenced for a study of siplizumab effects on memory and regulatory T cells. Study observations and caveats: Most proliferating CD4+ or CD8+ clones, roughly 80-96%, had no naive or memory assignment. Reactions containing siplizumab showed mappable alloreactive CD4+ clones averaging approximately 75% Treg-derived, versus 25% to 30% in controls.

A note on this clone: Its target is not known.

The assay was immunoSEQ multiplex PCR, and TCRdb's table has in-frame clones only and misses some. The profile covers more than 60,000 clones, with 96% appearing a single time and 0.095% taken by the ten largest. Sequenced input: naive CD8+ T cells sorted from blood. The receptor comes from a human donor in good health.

The CDR3 coding sequence is TGTGCCAGCAGTGCCTACAGCCTAACGAACACTGAAGCTTTCTTT. Residues: CASSAYSLTNTEAFF. J is TRBJ1-1 and V is TRBV27, with D unresolved. CDR3 length: 15 amino acids. V lost 5 bases to trimming and J lost 1 base, with 14 bases between them. CDR1 is MNHEY and CDR2 is SMNVEV in the germline V gene (reference sequence).